Below are 26 T cell receptor beta chains sequenced from a single sample in a study of tumor and adjacent non-tumor tissue in lung cancer (dated by TCRdb to the late 2010s). The method behind the library was multiplex PCR. The run used an Illumina HiSeq 2500. TCRbeta libraries were built by three rounds of nested PCR using primers (Table S4), following protocols modified from ARM-PCR. TCRdb cleaned the public reads at Q25 with fastp, built clones with MiXCR and kept in-frame beta chains. Every entry covers one CDR3 protein and lists the most common genes and DNA from its rows. The sample table contains about 110,000 distinct CDR3 sequences; only one count was recorded for approximately 71% of them. About 40% of the sample goes to the ten largest clones. RNA was extracted from bulk unsorted tissue and checked for quality with a NanoDrop ND-1000 and an Agilent 2100. Sequencing was carried out using lung tumor tissue. The source of these receptors is a woman aged 55-69 years with non-small cell lung cancer.

This clonotype was recorded once. The junction and the germline gene differ at one end; a read error may be behind it. The V and J genes are TRBV11-3 and TRBJ2-3, with D possibly matching TRBD2 (6 bases). Per the germline V gene, CDR1 is SGHNT and CDR2 is YENEEA. There are 15 residues in the CDR3. The CDR3 loop reads CASSSAAQGGHTQYF. DNA for the CDR3: TGCGCCAGCAGCTCCGCCGCGCAGGGAGGTCATACGCAGTATTTT. The variable domain in full, with the rest retrieved from reference TRBV11-3 and TRBJ2-3, is EAGVVQSPRYKIIEKKQPVAFWCNPISGHNTLYWYLQNLGQGPELLIRYENEEAVDDSQLPKDRFSAERLKGVDSTLKIQPAELGDSAVYLCASSSAAQGGHTQYFGPGTRLTVL.

This clonotype occurred many times. The chain is built from TRBV5-1 and TRBJ1-1; D remains ambiguous. Germline V gene lookup returns CDR1 SGHRS and CDR2 YFSETQ. V was trimmed by 1 base and J by 1 base, leaving 8 bases between them. The CDR3 contains 14 residues. The CDR3 reads CASSLSRENTEAFF. The DNA for the CDR3 is TGCGCCAGCAGCTTGTCCCGGGAGAACACTGAAGCTTTCTTT.

This clonotype has more than one count but fewer than ten. The chain uses TRBV19 and TRBJ1-4; D unclear. The CDR3 spans 17 residues. V was clipped by 7 bases and J by 0 bases, with 18 bases between them. CDR1 and CDR2 (germline): LNHDA, SQIVND (reference sequence). The chain's CDR3 is CASTPTSLISTNEKLFF. The CDR3 bases are TGTGCCAGTACCCCCACGAGCCTGATTTCAACTAATGAAAAACTGTTTTTT.

This clonotype was picked up a small number of times. The V and J genes are TRBV28 and TRBJ2-2; no definite D call. The CDR3 sequence is 13 residues long. V lost 10 bases to trimming and J lost 4 bases, with 13 bases between them. Germline values: CDR1 MDHEN, CDR2 SYDVKM. CDR3 region: CAIQTPVTGELFF. CDR3 sequence (DNA): TGTGCCATTCAAACCCCGGTCACCGGGGAGCTGTTTTTT.

Concerning this clonotype itself: This could be a read error, since a much larger clone is one nucleotide away. This chain uses TRBV28 with TRBJ2-7, with TRBD2 matching 15 bases. Germline CDR1 reads MDHEN; CDR2 reads SYDVKM. The CDR3 consists of 17 residues. CDR3 DNA sequence: TGTCCCAGCAGTTTATCAGGACTAGCGGGAGGGCCTTACGAGCAGTACTTC. Protein product: CPSSLSGLAGGPYEQYF.

This clonotype has ten or more counts. The J gene is TRBJ2-5, the V gene TRBV5-4; 7 positions agree with TRBD1. The ends lost 4 bases at V and 3 bases at J; junction bases unmatched: 6. Germline loops: CDR1 SGHNT, CDR2 YYREEE (reference sequence). This CDR3 spans 14 amino acids. CDR3 coding DNA: TGTGCCAGCAGCGCCCAACAGGGGAAAGAGACCCAGTACTTC. Protein sequence: CASSAQQGKETQYF. The full variable domain, its missing parts supplied by reference TRBV5-4 and TRBJ2-5, is ETGVTQSPTHLIKTRGQQVTLRCSSQSGHNTVSWYQQALGQGPQFIFQYYREEENGRGNFPPRFSGLQFPNYSSELNVNALELDDSALYLCASSAQQGKETQYFGPGTRLLVL.

The chain employs TRBV28 and TRBJ1-6, with D uncertain. CDR1 MDHEN and CDR2 SYDVKM come from the germline V gene. This CDR3 is built from 11 residues. Trimming left V 3 bases short and J 9 bases short, with 3 bases between. CDR3 residues: CASSFGSPLHF. DNA for the CDR3: TGTGCCAGCAGTTTTGGTTCACCCCTCCACTTT. The full variable domain, in which reference TRBV28 and TRBJ1-6 provide the parts outside the CDR3, is DVKVTQSSRYLVKRTGEKVFLECVQDMDHENMFWYRQDPGLGLRLIYFSYDVKMKEKGDIPEGYSVSREKKERFSLILESASTNQTSMYLCASSFGSPLHFGNGTRLTVT.

The rearrangement links TRBV29-1 to TRBJ2-7, with 10 nucleotides matching TRBD1. The CDR3 is 15 amino acids. The V gene's germline CDR1 is SQVTM and CDR2 ANQGSEA. J gave up 4 bases and V 2 bases, and 8 bases lay outside the gene matches. The CDR3 DNA reads TGCAGCGTTGAAAGCTGGGACAGGGGCAAGTACGAGCAGTACTTC. As protein: CSVESWDRGKYEQYF.

Details on this clonotype: At one of its ends the junction is not consistent with the germline gene, which may arise from a read error. The V call is TRBV28, the J call TRBJ1-5; D is ambiguous. The germline V gene has CDR1 MDHEN and CDR2 SYDVKM. The CDR3 totals 14 residues. The CDR3 loop reads CASNKRTVNQPKHF. The CDR3 DNA follows: TGTGCCAGCAACAAGCGGACTGTCAATCAGCCCAAGCATTTT.

Comments on this clonotype: The junction departs from the called germline gene at one end, perhaps through a read error. The chain combines TRBV6-2 or TRBV6-3 with TRBJ1-1, with D maybe TRBD1 (5 bases). Germline lookup yields CDR1 MNHEY and CDR2 SVGEGT. The CDR3 totals 13 residues. CDR3 protein: CASRDMGNTDAFF. The CDR3 DNA is TGTGCCAGCAGGGACATGGGAAACACTGATGCTTTCTTT.

Regarding this clonotype: At one of its ends the junction is not consistent with the germline gene, which may arise from a read error. The V and J genes are TRBV28 and TRBJ1-5; 8 bases map to TRBD1. The CDR3 spans 14 residues. CDR1 and CDR2 from the germline V gene are MDHEN and SYDVKM. As DNA, the CDR3 is TGTGCCATCAGTCCGGACAGGGTCTCCCAGCCCCAGCATTTT. It codes for CAISPDRVSQPQHF. Complete variable domain (other parts from reference TRBV28 and TRBJ1-5): DVKVTQSSRYLVKRTGEKVFLECVQDMDHENMFWYRQDPGLGLRLIYFSYDVKMKEKGDIPEGYSVSREKKERFSLILESASTNQTSMYLCAISPDRVSQPQHFGDGTRLSIL.

Worth noting for this clonotype: The CDR3 ends on some other residue instead of the conserved phenylalanine or tryptophan, so this is likely a read error. The DNA is left out, because the CDR3 cannot be placed on it with certainty; the CDR3 is given as TCRdb lists it. This chain uses TRBV11-2 with TRBJ2-3; no DNA check was done on the table's D call, TRBD1. From its first to its last residue, the CDR3 has 15 amino acids. The germline V gene encodes CDR1 SGHAT and CDR2 FQNNGV. CDR3 loop: CASSATGTAIDTLYC.

As concerns this clonotype: The junction departs from the called germline gene at one end, perhaps through a read error. The chain carries TRBV11-2 and TRBJ2-7, with TRBD2 identical over 8 bases. The CDR3 has 16 amino acids. In germline, CDR1 is SGHAT, CDR2 FQNNGV. CDR3: CAISLLLAGPSYEQYF. Here the CDR3 DNA reads TGTGCCATCAGCTTACTATTAGCGGGGCCCTCCTACGAGCAGTACTTC.

This clonotype was counted many times. V and J are TRBV29-1 and TRBJ2-3; possible D gene TRBD2, 5 bases. The CDR3 is made up of 15 amino acids. Germline CDR1 is SQVTM and CDR2 is ANQGSEA. The germline V and J ends were trimmed by 6 bases and 3 bases, with 19 bases remaining between them. CDR3 in DNA: TGCAGCGTATCAGGTACCGGGGTTTGGACAGATACGCAGTATTTT. This translates into CSVSGTGVWTDTQYF.

About this clonotype: A much bigger clone sits one base away, suggesting this may be a read error. Without the conserved terminal phenylalanine or tryptophan, this CDR3 likely stems from a read error. The chain is built from TRBV4-3 and TRBJ2-2; no clear D. V shed 2 bases and J shed 3 bases, with 1 base lying between them. Looked up from germline, CDR1 is LGHNA and CDR2 is YSLEER. The CDR3 consists of 12 residues. CDR3: CASSQHTGELFL. CDR3 in DNA: TGCGCCAGCAGCCAACACACCGGGGAGCTGTTTTTA.

The sample holds many counts of this clonotype. The J gene is TRBJ2-5, the V gene TRBV5-4; no clear D. Germline CDR1 reads SGHNT; CDR2 reads YYREEE (reference sequence). V was trimmed by 3 bases and J by 5 bases, leaving 11 bases between them. The CDR3 length is 13 residues. Here the CDR3 reads CASSSTGRETQYF. The CDR3 DNA reads as TGTGCCAGCAGCTCGACGGGCAGGGAGACCCAGTACTTC. Supplemented by reference TRBV5-4 and TRBJ2-5, the full variable domain reads ETGVTQSPTHLIKTRGQQVTLRCSSQSGHNTVSWYQQALGQGPQFIFQYYREEENGRGNFPPRFSGLQFPNYSSELNVNALELDDSALYLCASSSTGRETQYFGPGTRLLVL.

V usage is TRBV11-2 and J usage is TRBJ2-5, with 7 bases aligning to TRBD1. V lost 5 bases, J lost 5 bases, and 8 bases stayed unmatched. CDR3 length: 14 residues. CDR1 and CDR2 from the germline V gene are SGHAT and FQNNGV. In DNA form, the CDR3 reads TGTGCCAGCAGCCTAGGGACAGTCTATGAGACCCAGTACTTC. Translation gives CASSLGTVYETQYF.

With respect to this clonotype: One end of the junction is discordant with germline, which a read error may explain. The chain has TRBV11-2 and TRBJ2-1; possible D gene TRBD2, 6 bases. The CDR3 runs 13 residues. CDR1 is SGHAT, CDR2 FQNNGV, per germline. The CDR3 reads CSSSGRIRNEQFF. The CDR3 nucleotides are TGTTCCAGCAGCGGGCGGATTCGCAATGAGCAATTCTTC.

On this clonotype: A junction boundary mismatches the germline segment, possibly from a read error. This chain connects TRBV11-1 to TRBJ2-5; D is ambiguous. In germline, CDR1 is SGHAT, CDR2 FQDESV (reference sequence). This CDR3 is built from 13 residues. This chain's CDR3 is CDSSLILSETQYF. In nucleotides, the CDR3 is TGTGACAGCAGCTTAATCCTGTCGGAGACCCAGTACTTC.

This clonotype has a count of ten or more. V is TRBV6-2 or TRBV6-3 and J is TRBJ1-1; D ambiguous. The CDR3 length is 16 residues. Trimming removed 1 base at V and 1 base at J, with 13 bases between. Germline V lookup: CDR1 MNHEY, CDR2 SVGEGT. The CDR3 nucleotides are TGTGCCAGCAGTTACTTCCGCGGTCCAGGGAACACTGAAGCTTTCTTT. Translating it yields CASSYFRGPGNTEAFF.

With respect to this clonotype: The conserved closing phenylalanine or tryptophan is absent in this CDR3, likely reflecting a read error. The rearrangement joins TRBV7-8 to TRBJ1-1; no clear D. The CDR3 is 14 residues long. From germline, CDR1 is SGHVS and CDR2 FQNEAQ. Trimming left V 5 bases short and J 3 bases short, with 13 bases between. The CDR3 region has the DNA TGTGCCAGCAGCCTATATGACGGGGACACTGAAGCTTTCTTA. Translated: CASSLYDGDTEAFL.

Comments on this clonotype: This clone may be a read error of a much larger clone one base away. V and J are TRBV6-6 and TRBJ2-7, with TRBD1 matching over 8 bases. Germline CDR1 MNHNY, CDR2 SVGAGI (reference sequence). The CDR3 is 12 residues long. V was clipped by 8 bases and J by 4 bases; unmatched bases: 4. CDR3 sequence reads: CASSDRAYEQYF. CDR3 DNA sequence: TGTGCCAGCTCGGACAGGGCGTACGAGCAGTACTTC.

This clonotype was observed a few times. Since a much larger clone is just one base distant, this may be a read error. The chain recombines TRBV4-1 with TRBJ1-1; 9 bases fit TRBD1. The CDR3 is 15 residues long. From germline, CDR1 is MGHRA and CDR2 YSYEKL. The CDR3 reads CASSQGQGGFTGAFF. In nucleotides, the CDR3 is TGCGCCAGCAGCCAGGGACAGGGTGGATTCACTGGAGCTTTCTTT.

With regard to this clonotype: The junction departs from the called germline gene at one end, perhaps through a read error. This chain connects TRBV20-1 to TRBJ2-5; D perhaps matches TRBD1 (5 bases). The germline V gene encodes CDR1 DFQATT and CDR2 SNEGSKA (reference sequence). The CDR3 covers 13 residues. Here the CDR3 DNA reads TGCAGAGCTAGAGATAGCAGGGTGGAGACCCAGTACTTC. Amino acid sequence: CRARDSRVETQYF.

Of note for this clonotype: A much larger clone lies a single base off, so this may be a read error. This sequence joins TRBV29-1 and TRBJ2-3, with no clear D. This CDR3 is 13 amino acids long. Per the germline V gene, CDR1 is SQVTM and CDR2 is ANQGSEA. This CDR3 is CRVEVGSTDTQYF. The CDR3 DNA reads TGCAGGGTTGAAGTGGGAAGTACAGATACGCAGTATTTT.

The sample holds a few counts of this clonotype. This may arise from a read error, as a much more abundant clone is one base away. V is TRBV29-1 and J is TRBJ2-5; TRBD2 matches 7 bases. Germline CDR1 reads SQVTM; CDR2 reads ANQGSEA. The CDR3 is made up of 13 amino acids. The ends lost 8 bases at V and 9 bases at J; junction bases unmatched: 15. This CDR3 is CSIVKDGGMAQYF. The CDR3 DNA reads as TGCAGCATTGTTAAGGACGGGGGGATGGCCCAGTACTTC.